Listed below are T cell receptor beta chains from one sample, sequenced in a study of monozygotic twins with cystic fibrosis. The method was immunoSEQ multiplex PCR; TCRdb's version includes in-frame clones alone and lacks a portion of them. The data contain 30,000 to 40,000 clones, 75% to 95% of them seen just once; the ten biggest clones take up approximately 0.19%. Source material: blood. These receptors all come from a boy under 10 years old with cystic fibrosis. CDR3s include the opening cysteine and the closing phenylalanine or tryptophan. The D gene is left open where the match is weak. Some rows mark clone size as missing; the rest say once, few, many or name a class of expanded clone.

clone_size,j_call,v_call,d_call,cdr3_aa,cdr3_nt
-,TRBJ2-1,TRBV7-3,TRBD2,CASSPGLGAAIEQFF,TGTGCCAGCAGCCCGGGACTAGGGGCGGCTATTGAGCAGTTCTTC
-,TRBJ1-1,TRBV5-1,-,CASSLDWNTEAFF,TGCGCCAGCAGCTTGGACTGGAACACTGAAGCTTTCTTT
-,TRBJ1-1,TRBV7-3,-,CASSLDGMNTEAFF,TGTGCCAGCAGCTTAGACGGGATGAACACTGAAGCTTTCTTT
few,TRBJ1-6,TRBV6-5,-,CASLGTRDGDLHF,TGTGCCAGCCTAGGGACACGGGACGGAGACCTCCACTTT
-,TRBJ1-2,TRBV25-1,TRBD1,CASSEGGQGSWGYTF,TGTGCCAGCAGTGAAGGCGGACAGGGGTCTTGGGGCTACACCTTC
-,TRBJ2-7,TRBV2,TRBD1,CASSGQGVEQYF,TGTGCCAGCAGCGGACAGGGGGTCGAGCAGTACTTC
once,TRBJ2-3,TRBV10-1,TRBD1,CASTIRDRPSTDTQYF,TGCGCCAGCACCATTCGGGACAGACCTAGCACAGATACGCAGTATTTT
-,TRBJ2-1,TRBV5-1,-,CASSLIWTLNNEQFF,TGCGCCAGCAGCCTAATTTGGACTTTAAACAATGAGCAGTTCTTC
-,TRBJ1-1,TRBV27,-,CASSYPMGARAYTEAFF,TGTGCCAGCAGTTACCCTATGGGGGCCAGGGCGTACACTGAAGCTTTCTTT
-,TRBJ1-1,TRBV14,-,CASSQGPVRTEAFF,TGTGCCAGCAGCCAAGGCCCGGTGCGGACTGAAGCTTTCTTT
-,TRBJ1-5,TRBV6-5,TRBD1,CASSLDRAQPQHF,TGTGCCAGCAGTTTGGACAGGGCTCAGCCCCAGCATTTT
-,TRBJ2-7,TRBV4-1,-,CASSQDWKAYEQYF,TGCGCCAGCAGCCAAGATTGGAAGGCGTACGAGCAGTACTTC
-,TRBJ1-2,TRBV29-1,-,CSVEVVGDGYTF,TGCAGCGTTGAAGTCGTGGGGGACGGCTACACCTTC
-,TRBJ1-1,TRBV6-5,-,CASSYGVGDTEAFF,TGTGCCAGCAGTTACGGGGTAGGGGACACTGAAGCTTTCTTT
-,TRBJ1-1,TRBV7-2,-,CASSSIQGNTEAFF,TGTGCCAGCAGCTCTATTCAGGGGAACACTGAAGCTTTCTTT
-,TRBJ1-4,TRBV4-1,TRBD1,CASSQEGTGGEKLFF,TGCGCCAGCAGCCAAGAAGGCACAGGGGGTGAAAAACTGTTTTTT
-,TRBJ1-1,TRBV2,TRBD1,CASSPGGVTEAFF,TGTGCCAGCAGCCCAGGGGGGGTTACTGAAGCTTTCTTT
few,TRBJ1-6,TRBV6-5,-,CASAGRGGFSPLHF,TGTGCCAGCGCAGGGCGCGGGGGTTTCTCACCCCTCCACTTT
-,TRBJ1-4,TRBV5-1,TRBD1,CASSLEQGTGEKLFF,TGCGCCAGCAGCCTCGAACAGGGGACGGGTGAAAAACTGTTTTTT
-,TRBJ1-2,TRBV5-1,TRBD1,CASSPGQGATTLSYGYTF,TGCGCCAGCAGCCCGGGACAGGGGGCGACTACCCTTAGCTATGGCTACACCTTC
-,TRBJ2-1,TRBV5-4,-,CASSFGGPSYNEQFF,TGTGCCAGCAGCTTCGGGGGGCCCTCCTACAATGAGCAGTTCTTC
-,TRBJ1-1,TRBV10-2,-,CASSINSPANTEAFF,TGCGCCAGCAGTATCAACAGCCCGGCGAACACTGAAGCTTTCTTT
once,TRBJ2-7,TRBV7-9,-,CASPGPGRDEQYF,TGTGCCAGTCCGGGACCGGGACGGGACGAGCAGTACTTC
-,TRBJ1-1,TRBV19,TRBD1,CASRVQGVNTEAFF,TGTGCCAGTAGGGTACAGGGGGTGAACACTGAAGCTTTCTTT
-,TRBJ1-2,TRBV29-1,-,CTSRQDYGYTF,TGCACCAGTCGACAGGACTATGGCTACACCTTC
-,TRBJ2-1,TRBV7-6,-,CASSLGLNNEQFF,TGTGCCAGCAGCTTAGGGTTGAACAATGAGCAGTTCTTC
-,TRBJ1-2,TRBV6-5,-,CASSFVGGRDGYTF,TGTGCCAGCAGTTTCGTCGGGGGACGGGATGGCTACACCTTC
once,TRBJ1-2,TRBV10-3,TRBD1,CAISSDRGYGYTF,TGTGCCATCAGTTCTGACAGGGGTTATGGCTACACCTTC
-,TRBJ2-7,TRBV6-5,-,CASSYSSKSGEQYF,TGTGCCAGCAGTTACTCATCTAAATCCGGCGAGCAGTACTTC
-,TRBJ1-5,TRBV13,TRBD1,CASSLGTGGQPQHF,TGTGCCAGCAGCTTAGGGACAGGGGGTCAGCCCCAGCATTTT
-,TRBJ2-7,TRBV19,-,CASIVAGVYEQYF,TGTGCCAGTATAGTGGCAGGGGTATACGAGCAGTACTTC
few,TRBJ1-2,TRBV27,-,CASSKGSGYTF,TGTGCCAGCAGTAAAGGGAGTGGCTACACCTTC
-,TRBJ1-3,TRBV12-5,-,CASGSGTLRGNTIYF,TGTGCTAGTGGGTCCGGGACCCTGAGGGGAAACACCATATATTTT
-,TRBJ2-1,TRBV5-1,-,CASSLRDGGEQFF,TGCGCCAGCAGCTTACGGGACGGTGGTGAGCAGTTCTTC
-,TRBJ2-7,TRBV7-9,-,CASSPRGRGPYEQYF,TGTGCCAGCAGTCCACGGGGCAGGGGCCCCTACGAGCAGTACTTC
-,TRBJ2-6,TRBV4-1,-,CASSQDSGGLQGSGANVLTF,TGCGCCAGCAGCCAAGATAGTGGAGGATTACAGGGCTCTGGGGCCAACGTCCTGACTTTC
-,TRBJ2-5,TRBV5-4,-,CASSLVNQETQYF,TGTGCCAGCAGCTTGGTCAACCAAGAGACCCAGTACTTC
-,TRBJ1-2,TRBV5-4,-,CASSLFADGYTF,TGTGCCAGCAGCTTGTTTGCGGATGGCTACACCTTC
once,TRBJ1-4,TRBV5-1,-,CASSLEAGSDEKLFF,TGCGCCAGCAGCTTGGAGGCGGGGTCCGATGAAAAACTGTTTTTT
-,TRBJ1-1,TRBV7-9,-,CASSPWQGQNTEAFF,TGTGCCAGCAGCCCCTGGCAGGGCCAGAACACTGAAGCTTTCTTT
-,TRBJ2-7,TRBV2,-,CASSEGEQYF,TGTGCCAGCAGTGAAGGTGAGCAGTACTTC
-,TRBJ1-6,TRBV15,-,CATSRSGTDSYNSPLHF,TGTGCCACCAGCAGAAGCGGGACGGACTCCTATAATTCACCCCTCCACTTT
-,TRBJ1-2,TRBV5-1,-,CASSFDGENYGYTF,TGCGCCAGCAGCTTCGACGGGGAAAACTATGGCTACACCTTC
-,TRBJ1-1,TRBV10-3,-,CAISGRGADTEAFF,TGTGCCATCAGTGGTCGGGGGGCGGACACTGAAGCTTTCTTT
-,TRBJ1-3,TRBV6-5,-,CASRRNSGNTIYF,TGTGCCAGCAGGCGAAACTCTGGAAACACCATATATTTT
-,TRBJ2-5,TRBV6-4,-,CASSEQGGETQYF,TGTGCCAGCAGTGAGCAGGGTGGAGAGACCCAGTACTTC
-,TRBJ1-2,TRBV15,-,CATSRDFGKLYGYTF,TGTGCCACCAGCAGAGATTTCGGAAAACTCTATGGCTACACCTTC
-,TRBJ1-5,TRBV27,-,CASSFSRGVGNQPQHF,TGTGCCAGCAGTTTCTCGAGGGGCGTCGGCAATCAGCCCCAGCATTTT
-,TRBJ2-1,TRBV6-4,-,CASSDSGSSEQFF,TGTGCCAGCAGTGACTCGGGGAGCAGTGAGCAGTTCTTC
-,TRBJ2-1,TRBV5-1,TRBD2,CASSQARGNEQFF,TGCGCCAGCAGCCAGGCGCGGGGGAATGAGCAGTTCTTC
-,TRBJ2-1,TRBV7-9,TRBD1,CASSLGVGTGAGDEQFF,TGTGCCAGCAGCCTAGGAGTGGGGACAGGGGCGGGGGATGAGCAGTTCTTC
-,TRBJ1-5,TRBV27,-,CASRTSVRAAQHF,TGTGCCAGCAGGACGAGTGTCCGGGCAGCCCAGCATTTT
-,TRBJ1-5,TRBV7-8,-,CASSTDSPYSNQPQHF,TGTGCCAGCAGCACGGACAGCCCCTATAGCAATCAGCCCCAGCATTTT
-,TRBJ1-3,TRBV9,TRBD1,CASSPRTGSGNTIYF,TGTGCCAGCAGCCCCCGGACAGGCTCTGGAAACACCATATATTTT
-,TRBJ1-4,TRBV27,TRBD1,CASSPPPGTGLGGEKLFF,TGTGCCAGCAGTCCACCCCCCGGGACAGGCCTGGGGGGTGAAAAACTGTTTTTT
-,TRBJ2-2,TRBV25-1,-,CASRRGVGGELFF,TGTGCCAGCAGGAGGGGGGTTGGCGGGGAGCTGTTTTTT
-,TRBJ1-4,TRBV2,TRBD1,CASNPMTGVTEKLFF,TGTGCCAGCAACCCGATGACAGGGGTGACCGAAAAACTGTTTTTT
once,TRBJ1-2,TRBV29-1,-,CSVGDNPGYGYTF,TGCAGCGTTGGGGACAACCCGGGTTATGGCTACACCTTC
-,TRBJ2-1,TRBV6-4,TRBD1,CASRDRGLNEQFF,TGTGCCAGCAGGGACAGGGGGCTGAATGAGCAGTTCTTC
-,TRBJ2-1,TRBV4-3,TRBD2,CASSQTQSTSAEQFF,TGCGCCAGCAGCCAAACCCAATCCACTAGCGCTGAGCAGTTCTTC